One sample yielded the 19 T cell receptor beta chains listed below, sequenced in a study of Ad26.COV2.S vaccination and SARS-CoV-2 variants (dated by TCRdb to the early 2020s). The method behind the library was the immunoSEQ multiplex PCR assay. In TCRdb, the immuneACCESS table is reduced to in-frame sequences with V and J assigned. These tables do not hold every clone; where another copy was compared, an unresolved V gene accounts for under half, and the others remain unexplained. This sample has about 680,000 clones in its table, and roughly 90% of those were observed once. The top ten clones comprise over 1.3% of the sample. The treatment or condition label for this specimen denotes: some 20 received Ad26.COV2.S at low or high dose, single or two shots; several received placebo; per-sample allocation not given. For vaccine and placebo recipients, repertoires were sequenced using samples collected on day 63 after the first injection.

This material consisted of peripheral blood, taken in a trial of Ad26.COV2.S vaccine versus placebo. These TCRs come from a person aged 18 to 65 who received the Ad26.COV2.S COVID-19 vaccine or a placebo.

This chain joins TRBV24-1 and TRBJ2-1; the match to TRBD1 covers 12 bases. The V gene end was trimmed by 9 bases and the J gene end by 8 bases; junction bases not matched to a gene: 4. This CDR3 has 13 residues. Germline loops: CDR1 KGHDR, CDR2 SFDVKD. CDR3 sequence (DNA): TGTGCCACCGGGACAGGGGGCTCGGATGAGCAGTTCTTC. Encoded protein: CATGTGGSDEQFF.

There are a few counts of this clone. The V and J genes are TRBV12-3 or TRBV12-4 and TRBJ1-1; no clear D. The CDR3 has 13 amino acids. Trimming pared 6 bases from V and 4 bases from J, leaving 12 bases between. CDR3 DNA sequence: TGTGCCAGCAGGGAGATCCGGGGCACTGAAGCTTTCTTT. It translates to CASREIRGTEAFF.

This chain uses TRBV19 with TRBJ1-5; 8 nucleotides line up with TRBD1. Germline values: CDR1 LNHDA, CDR2 SQIVND (reference sequence). This CDR3 is built from 16 residues. V lost 5 bases to trimming and J lost 4 bases; unmatched junction nucleotides: 10. CDR3 in amino acids: CASSDMGTGWNQPQHF. In DNA form, the CDR3 reads TGTGCCAGTAGTGATATGGGGACAGGTTGGAATCAGCCCCAGCATTTT.

This clone has more than one count but fewer than ten. The chain combines TRBV2 with TRBJ1-6; TRBD1 might be the D (5 bases). Germline lookup yields CDR1 SNHLY and CDR2 FYNNEI. V dropped 6 bases and J dropped 5 bases, with 17 bases sitting between them. The CDR3 has 16 residues. The CDR3, as DNA: TGTGCCAGCAGAGGGACCCCCGTTAGGGATAATTCACCCCTCCACTTT. This gives the protein CASRGTPVRDNSPLHF.

The rearrangement uses TRBV5-1 and TRBJ2-5; 11 nucleotides match TRBD2. CDR3 size: 14 residues. The germline CDR1 and CDR2 sequences are SGHRS and YFSETQ. With 4 bases clipped from V and 2 bases from J, the junction kept 1 base outside the gene matches. DNA for the CDR3: TGCGCCAGCAGCGGGACTAGCGGACAAGAGACCCAGTACTTC. This encodes CASSGTSGQETQYF.

The chain has TRBV6-5 and TRBJ1-3; D remains unclear. Trimming shortened V by 7 bases and J by 0 bases, and 7 bases separated the two germline ends. CDR1 and CDR2 from the germline V gene are MNHEY and SVGAGI. CDR3 size: 13 residues. CDR3 bases: TGTGCCAGCAAACTGAGCTCTGGAAACACCATATATTTT. The encoded protein is CASKLSSGNTIYF.

This clone has only one observation. V and J are TRBV3-1 (or the pseudogene TRBV3-2) and TRBJ1-1; no reliable D call. The germline V and J ends were trimmed by 1 base and 6 bases, with 9 bases remaining between them. The CDR3 runs 13 residues. CDR1 is LGHDT, CDR2 YNNKEL, per germline (reference sequence). For the CDR3, the DNA is TGTGCCAGCAGCCAAGCCATCTTTTCTGAAGCTTTCTTT. Translating it yields CASSQAIFSEAFF.

The gene calls are TRBV10-3 and TRBJ2-7, with D uncertain. The V end lost 2 bases, the J end lost 3 bases, and 5 bases lay between the germline ends. Germline V gene lookup returns CDR1 ENHRY and CDR2 SYGVKD. CDR3 size: 12 residues. The CDR3 loop is CAISEQDYEQYF. Here the CDR3 DNA reads TGTGCCATCAGTGAGCAGGACTACGAGCAGTACTTC.

The gene calls are TRBV24-1 and TRBJ2-3; possibly TRBD2 for D (6 bases). V was shortened by 4 bases and J by 2 bases, with 15 bases between the two germline ends. Germline V gene sequence: CDR1 KGHDR, CDR2 SFDVKD. The CDR3 is 16 residues long. CDR3 sequence reads: CATSEGGTHYTDTQYF. The CDR3 DNA reads TGTGCCACCAGTGAAGGCGGGACCCATTACACAGATACGCAGTATTTT.

The chain uses TRBV3-1 (or the pseudogene TRBV3-2) and TRBJ2-5; 14 bases match TRBD2. V lost 5 bases to trimming and J lost 4 bases; unmatched junction nucleotides: 9. The CDR3 covers 17 residues. The germline CDR1 and CDR2 sequences are LGHDT and YNNKEL (reference sequence). CDR3 DNA sequence: TGTGCCAGCAGCGCCCATCCGGGACTAGCGGGAGCAGAGACCCAGTACTTC. Its translation is CASSAHPGLAGAETQYF.

This clone was observed a single time. The V gene is TRBV5-3, the J gene TRBJ2-3; D is perhaps TRBD1 (5 bases). TRBV5-3 falls under the ORF class, with uncertain function. This CDR3 is built from 16 residues. The V and J ends lost 1 base and 1 base respectively, with 13 bases between them. DNA for the CDR3: TGTGCCAGAAGCTTGAGCCCGGACACCTGCACAGATACGCAGTATTTT. This sequence encodes CARSLSPDTCTDTQYF.

The rearrangement joins TRBV5-1 to TRBJ1-4, with D perhaps matching TRBD1 (6 bases). Germline V gene sequence: CDR1 SGHRS, CDR2 YFSETQ. V was shortened by 1 base and J by 7 bases, with 17 bases between the two germline ends. The CDR3 extends over 16 amino acids. The DNA of the CDR3 is TGCGCCAGCAGCTTGAGAGGTACAGGGTTTACTGAAAAACTGTTTTTT. Protein sequence: CASSLRGTGFTEKLFF. The variable domain in full, completed from reference TRBV5-1 and TRBJ1-4, reads KAGVTQTPRYLIKTRGQQVTLSCSPISGHRSVSWYQQTPGQGLQFLFEYFSETQRNKGNFPGRFSGRQFSNSRSEMNVSTLELGDSALYLCASSLRGTGFTEKLFFGSGTQLSVL.

The rearrangement uses TRBV25-1 and TRBJ1-1, with D uncertain. The CDR3 sequence is 16 residues long. Trimming took off 1 base at V and 7 bases at J, with 19 bases between the two ends. In germline, CDR1 is MGHDK, CDR2 SYGVNS. In DNA form, the CDR3 reads TGTGCCAGCAGTGAATCTGGCAGAGGACTCAGAGATGAAGCTTTCTTT. Encoded protein: CASSESGRGLRDEAFF.

There are a few counts of this clone. The chain has TRBV19 and TRBJ1-5; tentative D call: TRBD1 (5 bases). V shed 4 bases and J shed 9 bases, with 19 bases lying between them. Germline lookup yields CDR1 LNHDA and CDR2 SQIVND (reference sequence). CDR3 size: 15 residues. CDR3 sequence: CASSTAGTPGLPQHF. The CDR3 DNA reads as TGTGCCAGTAGTACGGCCGGGACGCCCGGTTTGCCCCAGCATTTT.

This chain joins TRBV18 and TRBJ2-3, with D possibly being TRBD1 or TRBD2 (5 bases each). The CDR3 totals 16 residues. The ends were cut back, 4 bases at V and 0 bases at J, with 14 bases in the middle. From germline, CDR1 is KGHSH and CDR2 LQKENI. In DNA form, the CDR3 reads TGTGCCAGCTCACGATACGGGACGGCCAGCACAGATACGCAGTATTTT. Its translation is CASSRYGTASTDTQYF.

The sample holds a few counts of this clone. The same CDR3 can be traced to other DNA sequences in this sample. The chain couples TRBV12-3 or TRBV12-4 to TRBJ1-5; tentative D call: TRBD1 (6 bases). V was trimmed by 3 bases and J by 4 bases, leaving 7 bases between them. CDR3 length: 13 residues. The CDR3 is CASSFRGNQPQHF. In nucleotides, the CDR3 is TGTGCCAGCAGTTTCAGGGGTAATCAGCCCCAGCATTTT.

In its sample, this clone was seen a few times. The chain employs TRBV2 and TRBJ1-5; TRBD1 might be the D (5 bases). The CDR3 sequence is 15 residues long. V lost 3 bases to trimming and J lost 3 bases, with 12 bases between them. Germline assignment: CDR1 SNHLY and CDR2 FYNNEI. The CDR3 bases are TGTGCCAGCAGTGAGGATTCAGGGCCCAATCAGCCCCAGCATTTT. Amino acid sequence: CASSEDSGPNQPQHF.

The V gene is TRBV7-2, the J gene TRBJ1-1; TRBD1 is a possible D gene (5 bases). The germline V gene encodes CDR1 SGHTA and CDR2 FQGNSA. The CDR3 totals 13 residues. The germline V and J ends were trimmed by 4 bases and 6 bases, with 12 bases remaining between them. Here the CDR3 DNA reads TGTGCCAGCAGCTCCAGGGTGGCCGCTGAAGCTTTCTTT. This gives the protein CASSSRVAAEAFF.

This chain uses TRBV2 with TRBJ2-3; 7 nucleotides align to TRBD1. Trimming removed 7 bases from V and 2 bases from J; junction bases left unmatched: 9. CDR1 is SNHLY and CDR2 is FYNNEI in the germline V gene. The CDR3 covers 15 residues. CDR3 nucleotide sequence: TGTGCCAGCAAGGTGACAGGGAGATTCACAGATACGCAGTATTTT. Protein product: CASKVTGRFTDTQYF.